The clone carrying this T cell receptor beta chain occurred once. As yet, its antigen is unknown. A read error may account for a junction end that differs from germline. Germline values: CDR1 MNHEY, CDR2 SMNVEV (reference sequence). The CDR3 sequence is 15 residues long. Primers used in a second PCR of about 6 to 11 cycles were a sample-barcoded 5' primer and a J-beta primer mix. All cDNA molecules were each tagged by a template-switch adaptor with 12 random nucleotides. TCRdb reprocessed the 5' RACE reads via MiXCR and lists one record per CDR3 protein. The sample holds over 1,500,000 distinct CDR3 sequences, 39% seen once. Isolating PBMCs gave at least 6.5 million of these cells per sample. This sample stems from a study of blood T cells in healthy people across ages. Whole-study results and caveats: Across samples, TCR beta diversity tracked strongly with naive T cell percentage.

The receptor comes from a human donor in good health. V and J are TRBV27 and TRBJ2-1, with D uncertain. Sequenced material: blood. The CDR3 DNA reads as TGTGCCGGCAGTGGCGGTCCGAGCTCCTACAATGAGCAGTTCTTC. It encodes CAGSGGPSSYNEQFF.